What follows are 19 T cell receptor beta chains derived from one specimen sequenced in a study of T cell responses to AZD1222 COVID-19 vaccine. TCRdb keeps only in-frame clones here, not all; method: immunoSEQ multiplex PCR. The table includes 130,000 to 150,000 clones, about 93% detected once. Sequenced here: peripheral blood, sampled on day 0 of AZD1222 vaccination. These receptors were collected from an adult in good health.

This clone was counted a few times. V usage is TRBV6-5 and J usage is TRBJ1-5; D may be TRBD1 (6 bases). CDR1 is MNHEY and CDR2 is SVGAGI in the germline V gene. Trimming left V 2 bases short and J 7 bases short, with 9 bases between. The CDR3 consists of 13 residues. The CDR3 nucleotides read TGTGCCAGCAGTTACAGGGGGGGACAGCCCCAGCATTTT. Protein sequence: CASSYRGGQPQHF.

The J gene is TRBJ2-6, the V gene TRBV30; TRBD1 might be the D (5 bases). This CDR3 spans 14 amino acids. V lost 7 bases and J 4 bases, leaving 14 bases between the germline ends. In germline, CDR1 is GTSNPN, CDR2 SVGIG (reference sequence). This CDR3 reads CALDSGYGANVLTF. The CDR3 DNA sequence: TGTGCCTTAGACAGTGGGTACGGGGCCAACGTCCTGACTTTC.

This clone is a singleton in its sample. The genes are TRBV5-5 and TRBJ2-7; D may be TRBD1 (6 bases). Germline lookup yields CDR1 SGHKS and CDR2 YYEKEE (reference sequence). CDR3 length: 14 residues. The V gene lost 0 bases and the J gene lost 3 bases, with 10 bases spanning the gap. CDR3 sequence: CASSLEGTFYEQYF. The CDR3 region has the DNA TGTGCCAGCAGCTTGGAAGGGACATTCTACGAGCAGTACTTC.

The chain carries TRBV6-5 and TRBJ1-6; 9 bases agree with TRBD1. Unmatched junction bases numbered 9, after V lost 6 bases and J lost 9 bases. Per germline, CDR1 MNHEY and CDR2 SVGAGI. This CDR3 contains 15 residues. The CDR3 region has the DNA TGTGCCAGCAGACCCGGACAGGGGTGGAGTTCACCCCTCCACTTT. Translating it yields CASRPGQGWSSPLHF.

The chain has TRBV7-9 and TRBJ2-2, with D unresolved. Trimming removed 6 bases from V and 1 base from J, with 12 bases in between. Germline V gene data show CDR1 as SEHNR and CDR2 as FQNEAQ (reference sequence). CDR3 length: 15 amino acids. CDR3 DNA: TGTGCCAGCAGTCCATGGGCACAGAACACCGGGGAGCTGTTTTTT. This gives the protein CASSPWAQNTGELFF.

CDR3 loop: CSVRRDRDAYEQYF. DNA of the CDR3: TGCAGCGTTCGCCGGGACAGGGATGCCTACGAGCAGTACTTC. This sequence joins TRBV29-1 and TRBJ2-7; 9 bases match TRBD1. In germline, CDR1 is SQVTM, CDR2 ANQGSEA. Trimming removed 5 bases from V and 2 bases from J; junction bases left unmatched: 7. There are 14 residues in the CDR3.

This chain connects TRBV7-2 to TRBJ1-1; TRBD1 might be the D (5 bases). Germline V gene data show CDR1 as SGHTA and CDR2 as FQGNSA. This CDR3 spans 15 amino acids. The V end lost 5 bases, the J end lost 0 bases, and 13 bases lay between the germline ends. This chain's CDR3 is CASSLGVGLNTEAFF. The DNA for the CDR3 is TGTGCCAGCAGCCTAGGGGTAGGATTGAACACTGAAGCTTTCTTT.

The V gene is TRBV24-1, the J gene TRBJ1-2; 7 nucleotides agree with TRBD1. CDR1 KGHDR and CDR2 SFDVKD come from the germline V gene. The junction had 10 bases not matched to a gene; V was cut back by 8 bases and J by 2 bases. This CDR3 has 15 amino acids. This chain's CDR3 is CATKPLGTDNYGYTF. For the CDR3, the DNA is TGTGCCACCAAACCGCTCGGGACAGACAACTATGGCTACACCTTC.

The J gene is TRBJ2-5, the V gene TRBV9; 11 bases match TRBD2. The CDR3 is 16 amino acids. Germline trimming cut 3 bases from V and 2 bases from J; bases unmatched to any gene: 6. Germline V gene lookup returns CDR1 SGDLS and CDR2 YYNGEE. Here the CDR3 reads CASSGDLAGGQETQYF. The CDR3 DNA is TGTGCCAGCAGCGGGGATTTAGCGGGAGGGCAAGAGACCCAGTACTTC.

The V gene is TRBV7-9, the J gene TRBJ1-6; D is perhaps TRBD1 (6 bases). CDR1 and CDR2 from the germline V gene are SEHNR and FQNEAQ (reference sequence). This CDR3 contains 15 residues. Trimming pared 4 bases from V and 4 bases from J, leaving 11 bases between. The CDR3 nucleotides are TGTGCCAGCAGCTCCTCACAGGGTTATAATTCACCCCTCCACTTT. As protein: CASSSSQGYNSPLHF.

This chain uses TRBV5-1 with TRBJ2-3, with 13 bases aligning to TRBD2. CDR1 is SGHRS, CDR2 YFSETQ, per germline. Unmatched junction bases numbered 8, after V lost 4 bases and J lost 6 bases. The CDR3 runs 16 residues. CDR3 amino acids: CASSTRTSGGWDTQYF. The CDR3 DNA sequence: TGCGCCAGCAGCACCCGGACTAGCGGGGGATGGGATACGCAGTATTTT.

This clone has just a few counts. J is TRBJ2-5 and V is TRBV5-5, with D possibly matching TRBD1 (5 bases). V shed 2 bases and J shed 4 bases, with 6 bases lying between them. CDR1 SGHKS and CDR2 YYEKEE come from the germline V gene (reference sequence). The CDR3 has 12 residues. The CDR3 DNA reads TGTGCCAGCAGCTTCCAGGGAGAGACCCAGTACTTC. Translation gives CASSFQGETQYF.

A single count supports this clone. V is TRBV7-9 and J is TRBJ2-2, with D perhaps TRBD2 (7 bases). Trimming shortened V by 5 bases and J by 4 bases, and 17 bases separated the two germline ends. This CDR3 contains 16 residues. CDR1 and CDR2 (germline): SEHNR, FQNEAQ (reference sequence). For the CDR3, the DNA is TGTGCCAGCAGCCAGGGGCGGGGGTCGTCCACCGGGGAGCTGTTTTTT. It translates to CASSQGRGSSTGELFF.

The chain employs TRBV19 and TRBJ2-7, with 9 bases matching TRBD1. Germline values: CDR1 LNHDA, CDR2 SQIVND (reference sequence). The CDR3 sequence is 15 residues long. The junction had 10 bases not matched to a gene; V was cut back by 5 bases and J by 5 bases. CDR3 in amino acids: CASSVGGQGFHEQYF. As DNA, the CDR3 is TGTGCCAGTAGTGTAGGAGGACAGGGGTTCCACGAGCAGTACTTC.

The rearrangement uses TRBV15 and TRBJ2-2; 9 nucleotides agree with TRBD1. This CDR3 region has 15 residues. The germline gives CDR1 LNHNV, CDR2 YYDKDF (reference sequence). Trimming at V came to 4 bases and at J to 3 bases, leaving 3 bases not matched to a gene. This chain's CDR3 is CATSKGDRDTGELFF. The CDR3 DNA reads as TGTGCCACCAGCAAGGGGGACAGGGACACCGGGGAGCTGTTTTTT.

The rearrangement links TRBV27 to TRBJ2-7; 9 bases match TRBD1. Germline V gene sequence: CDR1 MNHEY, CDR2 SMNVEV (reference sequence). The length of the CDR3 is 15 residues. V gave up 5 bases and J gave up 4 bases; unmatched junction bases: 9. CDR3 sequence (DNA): TGTGCCAGCAGTACACCCGGGACAGGGTCATACGAGCAGTACTTC. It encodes CASSTPGTGSYEQYF.

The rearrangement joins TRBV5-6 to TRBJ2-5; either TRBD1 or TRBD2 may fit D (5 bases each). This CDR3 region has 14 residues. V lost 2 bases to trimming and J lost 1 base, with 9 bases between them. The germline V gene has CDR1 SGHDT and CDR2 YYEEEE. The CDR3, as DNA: TGTGCCAGCAGCTTAGGGACGTTCCAAGAGACCCAGTACTTC. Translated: CASSLGTFQETQYF. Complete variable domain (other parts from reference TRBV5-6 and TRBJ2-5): DAGVTQSPTHLIKTRGQQVTLRCSPKSGHDTVSWYQQALGQGPQFIFQYYEEEERQRGNFPDRFSGHQFPNYSSELNVNALLLGDSALYLCASSLGTFQETQYFGPGTRLLVL.

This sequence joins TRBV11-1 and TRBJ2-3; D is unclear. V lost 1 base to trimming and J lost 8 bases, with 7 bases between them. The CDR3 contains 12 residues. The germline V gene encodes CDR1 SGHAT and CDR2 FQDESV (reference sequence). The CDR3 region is CASSLEEGTQYF. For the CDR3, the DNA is TGTGCCAGCAGCTTAGAGGAAGGTACGCAGTATTTT.

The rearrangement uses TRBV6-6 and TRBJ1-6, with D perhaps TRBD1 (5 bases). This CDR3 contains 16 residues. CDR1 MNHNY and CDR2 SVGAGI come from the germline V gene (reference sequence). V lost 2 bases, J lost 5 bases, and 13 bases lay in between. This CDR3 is CASSYAGTANNSPLHF. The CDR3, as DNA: TGTGCCAGCAGTTACGCAGGGACCGCGAATAATTCACCCCTCCACTTT.